Listed here are 5 T cell receptor beta chains from one sample, sequenced in a study of blood T cell repertoires in COVID-19. Assay: immunoSEQ multiplex PCR; the TCRdb copy retains only in-frame clones and omits some. Of fewer than 350,000 clones listed, roughly nine tenths are singletons. The specimen sequenced was peripheral blood. These receptors were collected from a woman aged 60-70 years with COVID-19, enrolled during active disease.

The chain is built from TRBV18 and TRBJ1-5; D is ambiguous. There are 14 residues in the CDR3. Germline loops: CDR1 KGHSH, CDR2 LQKENI. Trimming shortened V by 3 bases and J by 6 bases, and 12 bases separated the two germline ends. Here the CDR3 reads CASSPVGGPQPQHF. DNA of the CDR3: TGTGCCAGCTCACCCGTCGGAGGTCCTCAGCCCCAGCATTTT.

The chain couples TRBV28 to TRBJ1-2, with a weak D call TRBD1 (6 bases). Between the trimmed V and J ends, which lost 5 bases and 3 bases, there was a span of 13 bases. The CDR3 is 14 residues long. Germline V gene lookup returns CDR1 MDHEN and CDR2 SYDVKM. CDR3 nucleotides: TGTGCCAGCAGTGTCCGGACAGCCCACTATGGCTACACCTTC. It yields the protein CASSVRTAHYGYTF.

V and J are TRBV14 and TRBJ1-2, with D possibly matching TRBD1 (5 bases). The germline V gene encodes CDR1 SGHDN and CDR2 FVKESK. Trimming shortened V by 4 bases and J by 2 bases, and 11 bases separated the two germline ends. CDR3 length equals 14 residues. CDR3 bases: TGTGCCAGCAGCCCCGGGGGACTGAACTATGGCTACACCTTC. It codes for CASSPGGLNYGYTF.

V and J are TRBV9 and TRBJ2-6, with 8 nucleotides matching TRBD1. This CDR3 is built from 17 residues. The V and J ends lost 4 bases and 0 bases, in that order; junction bases with no gene match: 6. Germline V gene sequence: CDR1 SGDLS, CDR2 YYNGEE. The CDR3 sequence is CASSPTGGPSGANVLTF. DNA of the CDR3: TGTGCCAGCAGCCCAACAGGGGGTCCCTCTGGGGCCAACGTCCTGACTTTC.

A single count supports this clone. The V gene is TRBV9, the J gene TRBJ2-3, with 7 bases that match TRBD1. The CDR3 loop spans 14 amino acids. J lost 4 bases, V lost 4 bases, and 6 bases had no gene match. Germline CDR1 SGDLS, CDR2 YYNGEE. The CDR3 coding sequence is TGTGCCAGCAGCTACCGACAGGGACCAGATACGCAGTATTTT. This sequence encodes CASSYRQGPDTQYF.